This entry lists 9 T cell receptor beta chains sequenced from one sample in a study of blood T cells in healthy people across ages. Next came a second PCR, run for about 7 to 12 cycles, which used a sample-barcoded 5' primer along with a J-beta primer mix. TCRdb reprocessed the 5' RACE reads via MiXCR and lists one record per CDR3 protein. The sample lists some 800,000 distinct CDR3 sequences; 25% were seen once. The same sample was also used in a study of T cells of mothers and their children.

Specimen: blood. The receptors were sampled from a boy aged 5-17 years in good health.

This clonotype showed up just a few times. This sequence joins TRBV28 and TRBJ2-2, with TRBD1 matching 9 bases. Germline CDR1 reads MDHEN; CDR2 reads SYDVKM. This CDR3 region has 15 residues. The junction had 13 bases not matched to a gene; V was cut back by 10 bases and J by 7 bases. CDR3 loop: CATDFRDRAVGELFF. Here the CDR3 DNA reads TGTGCCACCGACTTCCGGGACAGGGCGGTCGGGGAGCTGTTTTTT.

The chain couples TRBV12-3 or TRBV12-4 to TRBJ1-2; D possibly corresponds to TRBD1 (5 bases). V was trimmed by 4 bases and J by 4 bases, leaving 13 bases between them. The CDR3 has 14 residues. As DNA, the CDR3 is TGTGCCAGCAGTTCCCCCGGGGGTGGCTATGGCTACACCTTC. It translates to CASSSPGGGYGYTF.

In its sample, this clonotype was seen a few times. As DNA, the CDR3 is TGTGCCAGCAGCTTAGTGCCGGGACCCTCCTACGAGCAGTACTTC. It specifies CASSLVPGPSYEQYF. The V gene is TRBV7-9, the J gene TRBJ2-7; D may be TRBD1 or TRBD2 (5 bases each). The V gene lost 1 base and the J gene lost 0 bases, with 10 bases spanning the gap. Germline V gives CDR1 SEHNR, CDR2 FQNEAQ (reference sequence). There are 15 residues in the CDR3.

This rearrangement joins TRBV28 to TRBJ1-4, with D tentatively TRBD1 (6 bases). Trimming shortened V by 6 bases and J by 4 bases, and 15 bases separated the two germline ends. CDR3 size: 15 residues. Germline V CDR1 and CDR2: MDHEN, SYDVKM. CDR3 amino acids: CASRFTGTNNEKLFF. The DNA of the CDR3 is TGTGCCAGCAGATTCACAGGGACCAATAATGAAAAACTGTTTTTT.

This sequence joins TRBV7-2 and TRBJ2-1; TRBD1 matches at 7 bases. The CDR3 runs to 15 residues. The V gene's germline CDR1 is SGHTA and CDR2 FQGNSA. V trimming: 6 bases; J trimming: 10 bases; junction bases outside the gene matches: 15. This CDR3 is CASSSTGVFVVEQFF. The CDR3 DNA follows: TGTGCCAGCAGTTCCACAGGGGTCTTCGTGGTAGAGCAGTTCTTC.

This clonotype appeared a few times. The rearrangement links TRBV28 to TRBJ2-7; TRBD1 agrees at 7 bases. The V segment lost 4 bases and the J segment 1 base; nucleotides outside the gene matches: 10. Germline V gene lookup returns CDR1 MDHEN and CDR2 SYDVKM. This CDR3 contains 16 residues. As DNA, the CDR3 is TGTGCCAGCAGTTCCCCGAGACAGGGAAGGTCCTACGAGCAGTACTTC. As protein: CASSSPRQGRSYEQYF.

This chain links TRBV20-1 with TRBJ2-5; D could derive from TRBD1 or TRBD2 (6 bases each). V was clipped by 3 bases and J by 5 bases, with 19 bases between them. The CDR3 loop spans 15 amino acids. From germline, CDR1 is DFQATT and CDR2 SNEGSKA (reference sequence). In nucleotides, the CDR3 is TGCAGTGCTAGTAAAACGGGGGCCCAGAGGGAGACCCAGTACTTC. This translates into CSASKTGAQRETQYF.

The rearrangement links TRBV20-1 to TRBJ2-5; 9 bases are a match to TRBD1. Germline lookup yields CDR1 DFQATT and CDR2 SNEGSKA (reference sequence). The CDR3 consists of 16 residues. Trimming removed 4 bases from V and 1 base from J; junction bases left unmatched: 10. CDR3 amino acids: CSATNWGTGPQETQYF. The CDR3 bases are TGCAGTGCTACGAACTGGGGGACAGGGCCCCAAGAGACCCAGTACTTC.

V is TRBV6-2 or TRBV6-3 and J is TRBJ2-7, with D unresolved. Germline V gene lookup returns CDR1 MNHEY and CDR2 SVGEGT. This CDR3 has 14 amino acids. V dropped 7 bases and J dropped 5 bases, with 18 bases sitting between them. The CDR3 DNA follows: TGTGCCAGCACCCCCTCCGGAGTCCCGAACGAGCAGTACTTC. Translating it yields CASTPSGVPNEQYF.